The T cell receptor beta chain described here comes from a study of blood T cell repertoires in COVID-19. In the study overall: Researchers got acute and convalescent COVID-19 samples from the United States, Italy and Spain.

Two negative PCRs, clearance, or symptom resolution had been documented for recovered Cohort 3 donors. CDR1 is MDHEN and CDR2 is SYDVKM in the germline V gene. This CDR3 is 14 amino acids long. The V end lost 8 bases, the J end lost 9 bases, and 22 bases lay between the germline ends. Original processing notes: From reference gene primer amplification, estimates of nucleated cell counts were derived. Sequencing used immunoSEQ multiplex PCR; TCRdb keeps in-frame clones, though not all of them. V, J and clone size are those of that table, while D and trimming were read from the DNA. The data contain about 390,000 clones, around nine tenths of them seen just once; the ten biggest clones take up roughly 9.4%.

The chain links TRBV28 to TRBJ2-5, with D maybe TRBD2 (6 bases). The origin of this receptor is a woman aged 50 to 60 who had recovered from COVID-19. Sequencing used PBMCs or T cells enriched from blood (not recorded which). CDR3 in amino acids: CASGAGLHGAAQYF. DNA for the CDR3: TGTGCCAGCGGGGCGGGGCTACACGGGGCGGCCCAGTACTTC.